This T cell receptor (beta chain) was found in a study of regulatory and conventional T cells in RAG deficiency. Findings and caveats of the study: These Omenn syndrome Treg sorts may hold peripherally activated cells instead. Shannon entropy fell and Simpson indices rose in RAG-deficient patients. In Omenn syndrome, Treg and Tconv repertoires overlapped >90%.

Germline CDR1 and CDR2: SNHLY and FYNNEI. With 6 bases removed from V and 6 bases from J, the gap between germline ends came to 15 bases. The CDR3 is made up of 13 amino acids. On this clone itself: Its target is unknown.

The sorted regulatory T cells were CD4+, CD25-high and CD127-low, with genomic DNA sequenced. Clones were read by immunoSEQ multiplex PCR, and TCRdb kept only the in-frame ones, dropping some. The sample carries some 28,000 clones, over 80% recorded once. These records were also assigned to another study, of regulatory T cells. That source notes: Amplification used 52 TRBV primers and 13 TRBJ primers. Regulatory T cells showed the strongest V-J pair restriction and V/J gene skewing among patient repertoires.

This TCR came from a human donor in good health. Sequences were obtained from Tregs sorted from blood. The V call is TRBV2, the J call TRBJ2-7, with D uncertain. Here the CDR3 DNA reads TGTGCCAGCAGGTCCCGGGTTTTCGGCGAGCAGTACTTC. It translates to CASRSRVFGEQYF.